What follows are 30 T cell receptor beta chains derived from one specimen sequenced in a study of PD-1 blockade in classical Hodgkin lymphoma. Time point reported: newly diagnosed, previously untreated cHL patient sample. CD8+ T cell isolation from thawed PBMCs was performed by magnetic negative selection. Using immunoSEQ multiplex PCR, the repertoire was profiled, and TCRdb retains in-frame clones only, with some absent. The sample has about 15,000 clones, roughly nine tenths seen once. The sequenced material came from CD8+ T cells from blood. The receptors stem from a human donor with classical Hodgkin lymphoma.

This clone is a singleton in its sample. This sequence joins TRBV6-5 and TRBJ2-7; TRBD1 matches 8 bases. V lost 0 bases and J lost 5; bases outside the gene matches: 0. Germline V lookup: CDR1 MNHEY, CDR2 SVGAGI. The CDR3 is made up of 13 amino acids. The DNA of the CDR3 is TGTGCCAGCAGTTACTCACAGGGGGACGAGCAGTACTTC. Translating gives CASSYSQGDEQYF.

This sequence joins TRBV9 and TRBJ2-7; D call uncertain. Looked up from germline, CDR1 is SGDLS and CDR2 is YYNGEE. Deletions cut 4 bases from V and 7 bases from J, with 15 bases between. This CDR3 is built from 13 residues. CDR3 bases: TGTGCCAGCAGCCCGCCTTGGTGGCCGGAGCAGTACGTC. It yields the protein CASSPPWWPEQYV.

The V call is TRBV2, the J call TRBJ2-2; 10 bases are shared with TRBD2. The CDR3 sequence is 16 residues long. Trimming took 6 bases from V and 0 from J; bases not matched to a gene: 4. The germline V gene has CDR1 SNHLY and CDR2 FYNNEI. The CDR3 DNA follows: TGTGCCAGCAGGGTACTAGCGGGGACGAACACCGGGGAGCTGTTTTTT. Translation: CASRVLAGTNTGELFF.

The V call is TRBV6-1, the J call TRBJ2-7; D is unresolved. Per the germline V gene, CDR1 is MNHNS and CDR2 is SASEGT. V was cut by 0 bases and J by 0 bases, with 9 bases left in between. CDR3 length equals 15 residues. The CDR3 DNA reads as TGTGCCAGCAGTGAAGCTGTCAAGAGCTCCTACGAGCAGTACGTC. Its translation is CASSEAVKSSYEQYV.

V is TRBV19 and J is TRBJ1-1; TRBD1 is a possible D gene (5 bases). This CDR3 spans 14 amino acids. CDR1 and CDR2 (germline): LNHDA, SQIVND (reference sequence). Deletions cut 4 bases from V and 3 bases from J, with 12 bases between. CDR3 coding DNA: TGTGCCAGTAGTAAGTCGGGGGACTACACTGAAGCTTTCTTT. Residues: CASSKSGDYTEAFF. Looking up the rest from reference TRBV19 and TRBJ1-1 gives the full variable domain: DGGITQSPKYLFRKEGQNVTLSCEQNLNHDAMYWYRQDPGQGLRLIYYSQIVNDFQKGDIAEGYSVSREKKESFPLTVTSAQKNPTAFYLCASSKSGDYTEAFFGQGTRLTVV.

This rearrangement joins TRBV9 to TRBJ1-2; 8 nucleotides align to TRBD1. Looked up from germline, CDR1 is SGDLS and CDR2 is YYNGEE. The length of the CDR3 is 17 residues. With V trimmed by 0 bases and J by 6 bases, 13 bases remained unmatched. CDR3: CASSVDMRGTGFNGYTF. In DNA, the CDR3 is TGTGCCAGCAGCGTAGATATGCGGGGGACAGGTTTTAATGGCTACACCTTC.

This clone was observed a few times. The chain is built from TRBV9 and TRBJ2-2; D may be TRBD1 or TRBD2 (5 bases each). V shed 1 base and J shed 2 bases, with 15 bases lying between them. This CDR3 comprises 17 residues. Per germline, CDR1 SGDLS and CDR2 YYNGEE. The DNA of the CDR3 is TGTGCCAGCAGCGTAACCCGGGACCACACCAACACCGGGGAGCTGTTTTTT. Encoded protein: CASSVTRDHTNTGELFF.

This clone has only one observation. The CDR3, as DNA: TGTGCCAGCAGCCCGACTAGCGGGGTCGCAGATACGCAGTATTTT. It yields the protein CASSPTSGVADTQYF. The chain joins TRBV14 to TRBJ2-3; 11 bases match TRBD2. V was pared by 4 bases and J by 4 bases, with 4 bases of the junction left unmatched. Germline V gene sequence: CDR1 SGHDN, CDR2 FVKESK. The CDR3 is made up of 15 amino acids.

Here the CDR3 reads CASSKRRRGLLNQPQHF. The DNA of the CDR3 is TGTGCCAGCAGCAAGAGGAGGAGGGGCCTACTTAATCAGCCCCAGCATTTT. The rearrangement uses TRBV21-1 and TRBJ1-5. TRBV21-1 is classified as a pseudogene. The CDR3 totals 17 residues.

The CDR3 DNA sequence: TGTGCCAGCAGTTACTCTGGACAGGGGAATGGCTACACCTTC. It specifies CASSYSGQGNGYTF. The rearrangement uses TRBV6-6 and TRBJ1-2; 9 bases agree with TRBD1. From germline, CDR1 is MNHNY and CDR2 SVGAGI (reference sequence). The ends lost 0 bases at V and 6 bases at J; junction bases unmatched: 2. The CDR3 totals 14 residues.

J is TRBJ2-1 and V is TRBV19, with D perhaps matching TRBD2 (6 bases). V lost 6 bases, J lost 8 bases, and 17 bases lay in between. Per the germline V gene, CDR1 is LNHDA and CDR2 is SQIVND (reference sequence). The CDR3 is made up of 14 amino acids. The chain's CDR3 is CASRPPTRVDEQFF. CDR3 coding DNA: TGTGCCAGTAGACCACCGACTAGAGTCGATGAGCAGTTCTTC.

The chain employs TRBV6-4 and TRBJ2-1, with 7 positions matching TRBD2. V dropped 2 bases and J dropped 6; count of bases not matched to a gene: 4. This CDR3 is 14 amino acids long. Germline CDR1 is MRHNA and CDR2 is SNTAGT. CDR3 nucleotides: TGTGCCAGCAGTGACGGACTAGTGAGCAATGAGCAGTTCTTC. Protein sequence: CASSDGLVSNEQFF.

The chain couples TRBV28 to TRBJ1-2, with D unclear. The V and J ends lost 3 bases and 2 bases respectively, with 7 bases between them. The CDR3 runs 13 residues. Germline values: CDR1 MDHEN, CDR2 SYDVKM. The CDR3 region has the DNA TGTGCCAGCAGTTTTGTGTCCAACTATGGCTACACCTTC. This sequence encodes CASSFVSNYGYTF.

The chain links TRBV28 to TRBJ1-1; no reliable D call. CDR3 length equals 18 residues. V was trimmed by 4 bases and J by 6 bases, leaving 27 bases between them. The germline V gene has CDR1 MDHEN and CDR2 SYDVKM. The CDR3 coding sequence is TGTGCCAGCAGTTACCCGCGAGTGAATCCCCCCGAGGACGCTGAAGCTTTCTTT. Translated, it gives CASSYPRVNPPEDAEAFF.

V is TRBV27 and J is TRBJ2-5, with a weak D call TRBD2 (5 bases). The CDR3 is made up of 14 amino acids. Trimming removed 2 bases at V and 0 bases at J, with 7 bases between. From germline, CDR1 is MNHEY and CDR2 SMNVEV (reference sequence). The CDR3 is CASSLAEDQETQYF. The CDR3 DNA is TGTGCCAGCAGTTTAGCGGAGGACCAAGAGACCCAGTACTTC.

This chain joins TRBV15 and TRBJ2-7; the D gene is possibly TRBD2 (5 bases). Deletions cut 0 bases from V and 3 bases from J, with 12 bases between. The germline CDR1 and CDR2 sequences are LNHNV and YYDKDF (reference sequence). This CDR3 region has 15 residues. DNA for the CDR3: TGTGCCACCAGCAGAGATGTGAGGGCCGGCTACGAGCAGTACGTC. Its translation is CATSRDVRAGYEQYV.

CDR3 coding DNA: TGTGCTAGTGGTTTGGGACAAGGGATTGTGAACACTGAAGCTTTCTTT. Amino acid sequence: CASGLGQGIVNTEAFF. V usage is TRBV12-5 and J usage is TRBJ1-1, with no clear D. V was trimmed by 1 base and J by 0 bases, leaving 12 bases between them. The germline V gene has CDR1 LGHNT and CDR2 FRNRAP. This CDR3 is 16 amino acids long.

This chain links TRBV27 with TRBJ2-2; possible D gene TRBD2, 5 bases. Trimming shortened V by 4 bases and J by 1 base, and 13 bases separated the two germline ends. The CDR3 has 16 residues. The germline V gene has CDR1 MNHEY and CDR2 SMNVEV (reference sequence). The CDR3 loop reads CASSSLARRNTGELFF. CDR3 bases: TGTGCCAGCAGTTCCTTAGCGAGACGGAACACCGGGGAGCTGTTTTTT.

The rearrangement uses TRBV6-1 and TRBJ2-1, with 7 bases that match TRBD2. The CDR3 extends over 15 amino acids. Germline V lookup: CDR1 MNHNS, CDR2 SASEGT. The junction had 11 bases not matched to a gene; V was cut back by 6 bases and J by 6 bases. CDR3 loop: CASSRLAFTGNEQFF. CDR3 in DNA: TGTGCCAGCAGCAGACTAGCTTTTACGGGCAATGAGCAGTTCTTC.

The count of this clone is one. This chain uses TRBV15 with TRBJ1-5; D gene unclear. Germline lookup yields CDR1 LNHNV and CDR2 YYDKDF (reference sequence). The CDR3 contains 16 residues. V was pared by 3 bases and J by 7 bases, with 19 bases between. The CDR3 reads CATSSEWLGNEQPQHF. The CDR3, as DNA: TGTGCCACCAGCAGCGAATGGTTAGGCAACGAACAGCCCCAGCATTTT.

This clone has only one observation. This chain's CDR3 is CASSSFSHEQYV. The CDR3 coding sequence is TGTGCCAGCAGCTCCTTTTCCCACGAGCAGTACGTC. The genes are TRBV13 and TRBJ2-7; D not resolved. The V gene lost 4 bases and the J gene lost 5 bases, with 9 bases spanning the gap. The length of the CDR3 is 12 residues. CDR1 and CDR2 (germline): PRHDT, FYEKMQ (reference sequence).

The chain recombines TRBV7-9 with TRBJ2-5, with D perhaps TRBD2 (5 bases). The CDR3 loop spans 12 amino acids. The V end lost 11 bases, the J end lost 5 bases, and 15 bases lay between the germline ends. The germline V gene has CDR1 SEHNR and CDR2 FQNEAQ (reference sequence). CDR3 region: CALSMGGETQYF. As DNA, the CDR3 is TGTGCCTTATCAATGGGCGGGGAGACCCAGTACTTC.

The table lists this clone with a count of one. This chain joins TRBV7-9 and TRBJ1-3; D may be TRBD1 (6 bases). This CDR3 comprises 15 residues. From germline, CDR1 is SEHNR and CDR2 FQNEAQ (reference sequence). V was shortened by 7 bases and J by 1 base, with 14 bases between the two germline ends. The CDR3 here is CASTHWGRSGNTIYF. CDR3 coding DNA: TGTGCCAGCACCCATTGGGGGCGTTCTGGAAACACCATATATTTT.

This chain links TRBV7-2 with TRBJ2-7; D ambiguous. Trimming removed 3 bases at V and 1 base at J, with 10 bases between. In germline, CDR1 is SGHTA, CDR2 FQGNSA. The CDR3 runs to 14 residues. This CDR3 is CASSLLSRSYEQYF. In DNA, the CDR3 is TGTGCCAGCAGCTTGTTGAGCAGGTCCTACGAGCAGTACTTC.

The V and J genes are TRBV6-5 and TRBJ1-2; perhaps TRBD1 as D (6 bases). V was cut by 0 bases and J by 7 bases, with 12 bases left in between. Germline CDR1 is MNHEY and CDR2 is SVGAGI. The CDR3 contains 14 residues. CDR3 loop: CASSYSVDSAGYTF. For the CDR3, the DNA is TGTGCCAGCAGTTACTCGGTGGACAGCGCTGGCTACACCTTC.

The chain employs TRBV7-9 and TRBJ1-2; the D gene is possibly TRBD1 (6 bases). Looked up from germline, CDR1 is SEHNR and CDR2 is FQNEAQ (reference sequence). Trimming pared 5 bases from V and 4 bases from J, leaving 20 bases between. The CDR3 covers 16 residues. CDR3 in amino acids: CASSGGPGAQVYGYTF. The CDR3 nucleotides read TGTGCCAGCAGCGGGGGGCCGGGGGCTCAGGTCTATGGCTACACCTTC.

The chain carries TRBV4-1 and TRBJ2-5; D not certain. The V and J ends lost 4 bases and 5 bases respectively, with 8 bases between them. The CDR3 contains 12 residues. Germline loops: CDR1 MGHRA, CDR2 YSYEKL. CDR3 in amino acids: CASSRSGETQYF. The CDR3 DNA reads TGCGCCAGCAGCCGCTCTGGTGAGACCCAGTACTTC.

The chain uses TRBV4-1 and TRBJ2-1; D may match TRBD1 or TRBD2 (7 bases each). The V and J ends lost 8 bases and 4 bases respectively, with 18 bases between them. The CDR3 has 15 residues. Germline V CDR1 and CDR2: MGHRA, YSYEKL. The CDR3: CASGEGGQTYNEQFF. CDR3 in DNA: TGCGCCAGCGGGGAGGGGGGACAGACTTACAATGAGCAGTTCTTC.

The V call is TRBV10-3, the J call TRBJ1-5; D is ambiguous. V was pared by 2 bases and J by 3 bases, with 14 bases between. The CDR3 has 16 amino acids. CDR1 and CDR2 from the germline V gene are ENHRY and SYGVKD. This chain's CDR3 is CAISEPGSGDNQPQHF. For the CDR3, the DNA is TGTGCCATCAGTGAGCCGGGGTCGGGCGACAATCAGCCCCAGCATTTT.

The CDR3 region has the DNA TGTGCCATCAGTAAGGGACTAGCGGGAGGGGTGGGAGAGCAGTACTTC. It translates to CAISKGLAGGVGEQYF. J is TRBJ2-7 and V is TRBV10-3; 16 bases match TRBD2. J was trimmed by 7 bases and V by 5 bases; bases with no gene match: 8. This CDR3 region has 16 residues. Germline V gene lookup returns CDR1 ENHRY and CDR2 SYGVKD.